The clone carrying this TCR beta chain came up once. The entry originates in a study of blood T cell repertoires in COVID-19. The protocol was immunoSEQ multiplex PCR, while the TCRdb copy is restricted to in-frame clones and leaves out a portion. The table lists approximately 350,000 clones, 90% to 95% of them singletons. V lost 4 bases, J lost 0 bases, and 13 bases lay in between. The CDR3 is made up of 15 amino acids. Per the germline V gene, CDR1 is SGDLS and CDR2 is YYNGEE. The source of this sequence is a woman in her late teens or twenties who had recovered from COVID-19. Sequences were obtained from peripheral blood. V is TRBV9 and J is TRBJ1-1; a weak D match, TRBD1 (5 bases). CDR3 sequence reads: CASSFQGDLNTEAFF. For the CDR3, the DNA is TGTGCCAGCAGCTTCCAAGGGGACTTGAACACTGAAGCTTTCTTT. The full variable domain, rest sourced from reference TRBV9 and TRBJ1-1, is DSGVTQTPKHLITATGQRVTLRCSPRSGDLSVYWYQQSLDQGLQFLIQYYNGEERAKGNILERFSAQQFPDLHSELNLSSLELGDSALYFCASSFQGDLNTEAFFGQGTRLTVV.